These 12 T cell receptor beta chains share one sample of origin, sequenced in a study of blood T cell repertoires in COVID-19. Method: immunoSEQ multiplex PCR; TCRdb's copy keeps in-frame clones and lacks some. The sample includes almost 500,000 clones, around nine tenths of them seen just once. The sample comprised PBMCs or T cells enriched from blood (not recorded which). The receptors were gathered from a woman aged 60-75 years who had recovered from COVID-19.

The chain employs TRBV7-8 and TRBJ1-2; D possibly corresponds to TRBD1 (5 bases). Trimming stripped 2 bases from V and 7 bases from J, with 20 bases between. The CDR3 totals 16 residues. CDR1 and CDR2 from the germline V gene are SGHVS and FQNEAQ. The CDR3 bases are TGTGCCAGCAGCTTATCGCGGGGGGGGTTAGGTTTTGGCTACACCTTC. Residues: CASSLSRGGLGFGYTF.

The chain uses TRBV5-1 and TRBJ1-3; D is unclear. The germline V gene encodes CDR1 SGHRS and CDR2 YFSETQ. Between the trimmed V and J ends, which lost 4 bases and 0 bases, there was a span of 11 bases. The CDR3 is made up of 15 amino acids. CDR3 region: CASSHDTSSGNTIYF. CDR3 bases: TGCGCCAGCAGCCACGACACGAGCTCTGGAAACACCATATATTTT.

The chain couples TRBV19 to TRBJ1-2; D gene uncertain. CDR1 is LNHDA, CDR2 SQIVND, per germline (reference sequence). The CDR3 is 14 residues long. With 7 bases removed from V and 1 base from J, the gap between germline ends came to 13 bases. This CDR3 is CASTWVGGNYGYTF. The CDR3 coding sequence is TGTGCCAGTACCTGGGTGGGAGGTAACTATGGCTACACCTTC.

The chain is built from TRBV14 and TRBJ2-7; the D is unclear. CDR3 length: 13 amino acids. Germline values: CDR1 SGHDN, CDR2 FVKESK. Trimming cost V 2 bases and J 6 bases, with 11 bases left between them. The DNA for the CDR3 is TGTGCCAGCAGCCAAAGTCAGATCTCCGAGCAGTACGTC. It codes for CASSQSQISEQYV.

The rearrangement joins TRBV27 to TRBJ1-5, with 7 bases aligning to TRBD1. The CDR3 loop spans 16 amino acids. With V trimmed by 6 bases and J by 3 bases, 11 bases remained unmatched. The germline V gene encodes CDR1 MNHEY and CDR2 SMNVEV (reference sequence). The CDR3 sequence: CASRPGTETFNQPQHF. CDR3 nucleotide sequence: TGTGCCAGCAGACCCGGGACAGAGACCTTCAATCAGCCCCAGCATTTT.

This chain joins TRBV19 and TRBJ1-2; tentatively, D is TRBD1 (5 bases). Germline assignment: CDR1 LNHDA and CDR2 SQIVND (reference sequence). V was trimmed by 2 bases and J by 6 bases, leaving 7 bases between them. CDR3 size: 12 residues. CDR3 region: CASSIFRDGYTF. CDR3 coding DNA: TGTGCCAGTAGTATATTCAGGGATGGCTACACCTTC.

The chain links TRBV5-1 to TRBJ1-5; 9 nucleotides line up with TRBD1. CDR1 and CDR2 from the germline V gene are SGHRS and YFSETQ. This CDR3 is 14 amino acids long. V lost 4 bases to trimming and J lost 4 bases; unmatched junction nucleotides: 3. CDR3 residues: CASSTGGANQPQHF. For the CDR3, the DNA is TGCGCCAGCAGCACAGGGGGCGCGAATCAGCCCCAGCATTTT. Using reference TRBV5-1 and TRBJ1-5 for the parts outside the CDR3, the full variable domain is KAGVTQTPRYLIKTRGQQVTLSCSPISGHRSVSWYQQTPGQGLQFLFEYFSETQRNKGNFPGRFSGRQFSNSRSEMNVSTLELGDSALYLCASSTGGANQPQHFGDGTRLSIL.

The chain is built from TRBV2 and TRBJ2-3; D is ambiguous. The CDR3 runs 13 residues. Germline lookup yields CDR1 SNHLY and CDR2 FYNNEI. V shed 5 bases and J shed 4 bases, with 10 bases lying between them. CDR3 in amino acids: CASSRLTADTQYF. The CDR3 bases are TGTGCCAGCAGTAGGTTAACAGCAGATACGCAGTATTTT.

This chain joins TRBV5-1 and TRBJ1-1, with D maybe TRBD1 (5 bases). CDR1 SGHRS and CDR2 YFSETQ come from the germline V gene. Trimming removed 6 bases at V and 2 bases at J, with 11 bases between. The CDR3 covers 13 residues. CDR3 coding DNA: TGCGCCAGCATCTCAGGGCCAAACACTGAAGCTTTCTTT. Translating it yields CASISGPNTEAFF.

The V call is TRBV5-4, the J call TRBJ2-1; TRBD2 agrees at 11 bases. The germline V gene encodes CDR1 SGHNT and CDR2 YYREEE (reference sequence). This CDR3 is 15 amino acids long. Losses at the gene ends were 4 bases for V and 4 bases for J; bases not matched to a gene: 4. CDR3 sequence: CASSVRTSGYNEQFF. DNA of the CDR3: TGTGCCAGCAGCGTGAGGACTAGCGGGTACAATGAGCAGTTCTTC.

J is TRBJ2-5 and V is TRBV2; unclear D gene. The germline V gene encodes CDR1 SNHLY and CDR2 FYNNEI. Trimming pared 4 bases from V and 1 base from J, leaving 19 bases between. The CDR3 is 17 residues long. The CDR3 sequence: CASSGLAIPYLQETQYF. DNA of the CDR3: TGTGCCAGCAGTGGATTAGCTATACCCTACCTCCAAGAGACCCAGTACTTC.

This sequence joins TRBV7-2 and TRBJ1-4; maybe TRBD1 (6 bases). The CDR3 is made up of 15 amino acids. V was trimmed by 0 bases and J by 7 bases, leaving 12 bases between them. Germline V gene sequence: CDR1 SGHTA, CDR2 FQGNSA. For the CDR3, the DNA is TGTGCCAGCAGCTTAGCAGGGGGTCCGGGTGAAAAACTGTTTTTT. Its translation is CASSLAGGPGEKLFF.